This T cell receptor (beta chain) was documented in a study of T cells in Graves' hyperthyroidism and ophthalmopathy. Study results and limitations: From stable hyperthyroidism, ophthalmopathy was separated by a 13 V-J model.

The investigators amplified TCR beta CDR3 regions from RNA transcripts. Researchers ran a first-round RT-PCR on the TCR CDR3 using the HTBI primer set. TCRdb re-called the multiplex PCR reads through MiXCR, storing one row per CDR3 protein. The repertoire includes 640,000 or so distinct CDR3 sequences, 14% to 15% of them detected once, and around 4.5% sits in the top ten. Only a few counts were recorded for this clonotype. Its specificity is not known. This TCR was sampled from a woman in her thirties or forties with Graves' ophthalmopathy. The sample consisted of blood.

CDR3 bases: TGTGCCAGCAGCTTCTCGGGGGCTGTACAAGAGACCCAGTACTTC. It encodes CASSFSGAVQETQYF. This chain connects TRBV7-6 to TRBJ2-5, with D perhaps TRBD1 or TRBD2 (6 bases each). Germline values: CDR1 SGHVS, CDR2 FNYEAQ. V lost 3 bases and J 2 bases, leaving 13 bases between the germline ends. This CDR3 has 15 amino acids. The full variable domain, its missing parts supplied by reference TRBV7-6 and TRBJ2-5, is GAGVSQSPRYKVTKRGQDVALRCDPISGHVSLYWYRQALGQGPEFLTYFNYEAQQDKSGLPNDRFSAERPEGSISTLTIQRTEQRDSAMYRCASSFSGAVQETQYFGPGTRLLVL.